This T cell receptor (beta chain) was sequenced during a study of T cells in Graves' hyperthyroidism and ophthalmopathy. RNA transcripts gave rise to amplified TCR beta CDR3 regions. First-round RT-PCR of the TCR CDR3 relied on the HTBI primer set. MiXCR was run by TCRdb on the multiplex PCR reads, yielding one entry per CDR3 protein. The sample has over 700,000 distinct CDR3 sequences; 30% to 40% are singletons. Germline CDR1 MNHNS, CDR2 SASEGT. V was cut by 8 bases and J by 4 bases, with 20 bases left in between. CDR3 length: 16 amino acids. V is TRBV6-1 and J is TRBJ2-2; D is perhaps TRBD1 (6 bases). Sequenced: blood. The source is a woman in her thirties or forties with Graves' hyperthyroidism. CDR3 sequence reads: CASLTRAGVFTGELFF. The CDR3, as DNA: TGTGCCAGCCTGACACGGGCAGGGGTTTTCACCGGGGAGCTGTTTTTT.